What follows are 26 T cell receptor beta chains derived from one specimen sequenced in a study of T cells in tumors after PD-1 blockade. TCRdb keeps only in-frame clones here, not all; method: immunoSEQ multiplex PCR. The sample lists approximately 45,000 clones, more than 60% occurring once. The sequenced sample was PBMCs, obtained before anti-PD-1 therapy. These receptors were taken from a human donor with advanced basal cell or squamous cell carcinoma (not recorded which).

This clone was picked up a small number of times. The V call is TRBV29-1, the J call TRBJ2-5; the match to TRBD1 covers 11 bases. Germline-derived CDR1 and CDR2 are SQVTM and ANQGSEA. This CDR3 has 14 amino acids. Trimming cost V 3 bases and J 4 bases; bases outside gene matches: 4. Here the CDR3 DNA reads TGCAGCGTTGAGGACAGGGGGCCGGGAGAGACCCAGTACTTC. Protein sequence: CSVEDRGPGETQYF.

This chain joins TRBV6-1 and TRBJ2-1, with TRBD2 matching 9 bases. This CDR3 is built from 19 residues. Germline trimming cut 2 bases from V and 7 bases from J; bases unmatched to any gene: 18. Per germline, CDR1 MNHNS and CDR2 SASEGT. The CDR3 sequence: CASSEHWRAVERGVNEQFF. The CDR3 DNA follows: TGTGCCAGCAGTGAACACTGGCGTGCGGTTGAGCGGGGGGTTAATGAGCAGTTCTTC.

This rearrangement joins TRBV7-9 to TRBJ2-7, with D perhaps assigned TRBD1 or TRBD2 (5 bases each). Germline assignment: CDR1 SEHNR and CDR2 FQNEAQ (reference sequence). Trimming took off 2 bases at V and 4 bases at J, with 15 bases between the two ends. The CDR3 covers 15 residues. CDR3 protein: CASSLSGIGEYEQYF. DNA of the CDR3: TGTGCCAGCAGCTTAAGTGGCATAGGGGAGTACGAGCAGTACTTC.

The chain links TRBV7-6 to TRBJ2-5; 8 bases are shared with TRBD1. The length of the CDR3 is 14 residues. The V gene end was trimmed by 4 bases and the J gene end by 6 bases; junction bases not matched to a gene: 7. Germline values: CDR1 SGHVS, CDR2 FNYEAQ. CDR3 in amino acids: CASSSGQGRQTQYF. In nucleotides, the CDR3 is TGTGCCAGCAGCTCCGGACAGGGTCGACAGACCCAGTACTTC.

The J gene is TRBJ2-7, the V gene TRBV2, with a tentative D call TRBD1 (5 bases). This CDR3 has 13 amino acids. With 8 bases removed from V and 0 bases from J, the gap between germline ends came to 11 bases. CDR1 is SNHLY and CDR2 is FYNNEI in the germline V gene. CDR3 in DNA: TGTGCCAGCGCTGACAGCCCCTCCTACGAGCAGTACTTC. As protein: CASADSPSYEQYF. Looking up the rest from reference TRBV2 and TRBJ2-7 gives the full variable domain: EPEVTQTPSHQVTQMGQEVILRCVPISNHLYFYWYRQILGQKVEFLVSFYNNEISEKSEIFDDQFSVERPDGSNFTLKIRSTKLEDSAMYFCASADSPSYEQYFGPGTRLTVT.

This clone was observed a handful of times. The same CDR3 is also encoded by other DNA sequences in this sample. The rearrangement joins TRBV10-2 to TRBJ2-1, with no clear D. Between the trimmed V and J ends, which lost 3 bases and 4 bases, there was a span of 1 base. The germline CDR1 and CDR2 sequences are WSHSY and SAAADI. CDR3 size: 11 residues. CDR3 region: CASSDYNEQFF. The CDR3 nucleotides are TGCGCCAGCAGTGATTACAATGAGCAGTTCTTC.

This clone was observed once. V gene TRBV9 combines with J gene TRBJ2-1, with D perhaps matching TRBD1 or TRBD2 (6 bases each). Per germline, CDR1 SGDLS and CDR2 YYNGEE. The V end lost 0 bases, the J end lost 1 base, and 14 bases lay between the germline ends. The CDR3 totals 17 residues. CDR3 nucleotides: TGTGCCAGCAGCGTAGCTACAGGGCGGGGTTCCTACAATGAGCAGTTCTTC. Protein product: CASSVATGRGSYNEQFF.

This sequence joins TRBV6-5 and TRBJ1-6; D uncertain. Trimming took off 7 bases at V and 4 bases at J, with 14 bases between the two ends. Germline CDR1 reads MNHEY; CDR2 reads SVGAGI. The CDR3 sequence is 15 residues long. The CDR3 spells CASTKVGGYNSPLHF. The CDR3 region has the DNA TGTGCCAGCACCAAGGTTGGCGGTTATAATTCACCCCTCCACTTT.

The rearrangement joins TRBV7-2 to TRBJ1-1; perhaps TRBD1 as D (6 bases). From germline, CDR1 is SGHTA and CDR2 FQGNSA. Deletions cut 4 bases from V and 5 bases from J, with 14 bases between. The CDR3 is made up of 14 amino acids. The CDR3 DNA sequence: TGTGCCAGCAGCTCCCTCGGGGGGCGGACTGAAGCTTTCTTT. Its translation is CASSSLGGRTEAFF.

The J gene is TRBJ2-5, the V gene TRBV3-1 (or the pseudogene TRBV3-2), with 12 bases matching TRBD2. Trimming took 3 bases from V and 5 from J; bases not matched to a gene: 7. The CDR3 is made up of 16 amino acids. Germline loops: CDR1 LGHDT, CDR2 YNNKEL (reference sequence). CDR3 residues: CASSQPATSGGETQYF. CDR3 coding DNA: TGTGCCAGCAGCCAGCCCGCTACTAGCGGGGGGGAGACCCAGTACTTC.

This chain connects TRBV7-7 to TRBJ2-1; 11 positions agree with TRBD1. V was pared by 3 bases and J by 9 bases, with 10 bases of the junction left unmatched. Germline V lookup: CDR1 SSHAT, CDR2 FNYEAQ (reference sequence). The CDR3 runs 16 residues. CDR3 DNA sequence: TGTGCCAGCAGCTTTCCGGACAGGGGGCTTACAATTGAGCAGTTCTTC. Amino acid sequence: CASSFPDRGLTIEQFF.

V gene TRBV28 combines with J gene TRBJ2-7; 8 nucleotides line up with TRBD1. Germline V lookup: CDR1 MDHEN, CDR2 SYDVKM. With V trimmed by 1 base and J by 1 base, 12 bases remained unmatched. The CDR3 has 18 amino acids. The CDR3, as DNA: TGTGCCAGCAGTTTATACCCCTCGACAGGGGAAAAGTCCTACGAGCAGTACTTC. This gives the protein CASSLYPSTGEKSYEQYF.

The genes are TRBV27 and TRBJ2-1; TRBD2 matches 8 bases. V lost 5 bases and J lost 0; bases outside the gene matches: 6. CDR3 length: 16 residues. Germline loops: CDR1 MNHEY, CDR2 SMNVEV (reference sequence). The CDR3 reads CASSRLASDSYNEQFF. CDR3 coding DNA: TGTGCCAGCAGTCGACTAGCGTCGGACTCCTACAATGAGCAGTTCTTC.

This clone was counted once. CDR3 coding DNA: TGCAGTGCTAGTAGGATACCTCACTCCTACGAGCAGTACTTC. Translation: CSASRIPHSYEQYF. The V and J genes are TRBV20-1 and TRBJ2-7; D not resolved. The V and J ends lost 3 bases and 0 bases respectively, with 12 bases between them. Germline CDR1 is DFQATT and CDR2 is SNEGSKA (reference sequence). The CDR3 spans 14 residues.

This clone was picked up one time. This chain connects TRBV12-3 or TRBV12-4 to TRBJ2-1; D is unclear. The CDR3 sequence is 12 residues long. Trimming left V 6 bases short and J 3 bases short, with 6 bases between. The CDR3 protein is CASSPYYNEQFF. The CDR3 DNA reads TGTGCCAGCAGCCCCTACTACAATGAGCAGTTCTTC.

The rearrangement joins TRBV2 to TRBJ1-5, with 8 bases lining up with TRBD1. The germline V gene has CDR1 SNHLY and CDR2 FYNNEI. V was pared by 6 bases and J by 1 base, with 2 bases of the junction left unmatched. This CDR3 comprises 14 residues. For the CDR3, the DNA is TGTGCCAGCAGGGGGGACAGGAGCAATCAGCCCCAGCATTTT. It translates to CASRGDRSNQPQHF. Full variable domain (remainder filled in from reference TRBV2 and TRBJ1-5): EPEVTQTPSHQVTQMGQEVILRCVPISNHLYFYWYRQILGQKVEFLVSFYNNEISEKSEIFDDQFSVERPDGSNFTLKIRSTKLEDSAMYFCASRGDRSNQPQHFGDGTRLSIL.

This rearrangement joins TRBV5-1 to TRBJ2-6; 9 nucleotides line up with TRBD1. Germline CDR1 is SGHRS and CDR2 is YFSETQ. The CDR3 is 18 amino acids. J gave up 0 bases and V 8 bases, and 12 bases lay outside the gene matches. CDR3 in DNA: TGCGCCAGTGGACAGGGGCGCTACACCGACTCTGGGGCCAACGTCCTGACTTTC. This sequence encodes CASGQGRYTDSGANVLTF.

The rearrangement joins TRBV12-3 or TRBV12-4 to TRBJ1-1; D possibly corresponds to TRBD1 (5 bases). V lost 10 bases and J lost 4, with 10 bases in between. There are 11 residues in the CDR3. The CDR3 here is CATWRGTEAFF. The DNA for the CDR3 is TGTGCCACTTGGAGGGGCACTGAAGCTTTCTTT.

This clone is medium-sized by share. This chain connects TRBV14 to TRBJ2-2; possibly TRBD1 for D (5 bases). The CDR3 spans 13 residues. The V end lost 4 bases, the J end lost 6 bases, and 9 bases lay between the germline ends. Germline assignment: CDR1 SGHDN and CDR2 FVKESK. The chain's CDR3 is CASSLQVAGELFF. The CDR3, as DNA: TGTGCCAGCAGCCTACAGGTTGCCGGGGAGCTGTTTTTT. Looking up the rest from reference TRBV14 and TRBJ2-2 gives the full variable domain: EAGVTQFPSHSVIEKGQTVTLRCDPISGHDNLYWYRRVMGKEIKFLLHFVKESKQDESGMPNNRFLAERTGGTYSTLKVQPAELEDSGVYFCASSLQVAGELFFGEGSRLTVL.

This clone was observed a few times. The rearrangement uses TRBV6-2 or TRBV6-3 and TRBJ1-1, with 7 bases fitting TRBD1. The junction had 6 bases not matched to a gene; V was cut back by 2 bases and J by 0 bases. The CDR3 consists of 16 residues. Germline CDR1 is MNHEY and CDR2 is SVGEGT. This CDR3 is CASSYEEGAMNTEAFF. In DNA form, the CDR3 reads TGTGCCAGCAGTTACGAGGAGGGGGCAATGAACACTGAAGCTTTCTTT.

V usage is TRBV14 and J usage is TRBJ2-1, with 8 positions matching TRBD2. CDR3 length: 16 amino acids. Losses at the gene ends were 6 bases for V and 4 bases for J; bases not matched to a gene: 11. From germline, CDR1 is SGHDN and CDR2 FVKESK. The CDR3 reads CASSRKAGAGYNEQFF. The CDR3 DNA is TGTGCCAGCAGTCGGAAAGCGGGAGCGGGGTACAATGAGCAGTTCTTC.

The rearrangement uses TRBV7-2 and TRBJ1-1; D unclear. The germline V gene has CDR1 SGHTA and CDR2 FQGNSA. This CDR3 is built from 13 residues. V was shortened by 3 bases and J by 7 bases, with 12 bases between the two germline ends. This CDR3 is CASSFALGGEAFF. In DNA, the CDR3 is TGTGCCAGCAGCTTCGCGTTGGGAGGTGAAGCTTTCTTT.

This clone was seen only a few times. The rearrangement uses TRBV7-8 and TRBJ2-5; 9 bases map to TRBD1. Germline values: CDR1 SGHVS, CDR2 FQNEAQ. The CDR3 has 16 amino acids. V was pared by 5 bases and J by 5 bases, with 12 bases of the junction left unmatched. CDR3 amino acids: CASSRVPGQGFETQYF. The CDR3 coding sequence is TGTGCCAGCAGCCGCGTCCCGGGACAGGGATTCGAGACCCAGTACTTC.

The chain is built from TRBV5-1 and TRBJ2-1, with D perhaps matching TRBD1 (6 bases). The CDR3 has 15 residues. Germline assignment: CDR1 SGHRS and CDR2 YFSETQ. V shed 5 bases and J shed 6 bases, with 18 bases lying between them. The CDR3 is CASSRDTPPSNEQFF. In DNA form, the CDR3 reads TGCGCCAGCAGTAGGGACACCCCACCTTCCAATGAGCAGTTCTTC.

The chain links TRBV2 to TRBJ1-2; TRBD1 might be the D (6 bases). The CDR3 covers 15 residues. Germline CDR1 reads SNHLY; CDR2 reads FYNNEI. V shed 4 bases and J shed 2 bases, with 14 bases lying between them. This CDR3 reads CASSGSQGLNYGYTF. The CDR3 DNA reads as TGTGCCAGCAGTGGGAGTCAGGGGCTGAACTATGGCTACACCTTC.

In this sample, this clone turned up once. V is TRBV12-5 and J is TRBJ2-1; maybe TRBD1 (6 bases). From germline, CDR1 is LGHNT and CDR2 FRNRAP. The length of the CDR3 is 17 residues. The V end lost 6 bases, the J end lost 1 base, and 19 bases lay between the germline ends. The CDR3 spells CASGRQDPTGSYNEQFF. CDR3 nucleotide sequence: TGTGCTAGTGGCAGACAGGACCCAACGGGATCCTACAATGAGCAGTTCTTC.